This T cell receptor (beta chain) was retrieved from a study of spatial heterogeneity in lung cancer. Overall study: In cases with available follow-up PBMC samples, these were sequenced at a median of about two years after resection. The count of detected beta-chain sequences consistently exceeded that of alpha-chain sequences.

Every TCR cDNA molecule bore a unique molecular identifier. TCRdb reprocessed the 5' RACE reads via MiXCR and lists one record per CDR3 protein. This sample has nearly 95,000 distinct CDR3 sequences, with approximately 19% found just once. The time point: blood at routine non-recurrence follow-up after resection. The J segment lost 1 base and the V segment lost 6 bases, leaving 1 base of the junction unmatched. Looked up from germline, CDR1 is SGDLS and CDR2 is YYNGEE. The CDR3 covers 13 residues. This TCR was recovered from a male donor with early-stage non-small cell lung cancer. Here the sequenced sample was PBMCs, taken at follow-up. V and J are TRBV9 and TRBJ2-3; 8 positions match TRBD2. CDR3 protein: CASTAGGTDTQYF. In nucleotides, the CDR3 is TGTGCCAGCACAGCGGGGGGCACAGATACGCAGTATTTT.